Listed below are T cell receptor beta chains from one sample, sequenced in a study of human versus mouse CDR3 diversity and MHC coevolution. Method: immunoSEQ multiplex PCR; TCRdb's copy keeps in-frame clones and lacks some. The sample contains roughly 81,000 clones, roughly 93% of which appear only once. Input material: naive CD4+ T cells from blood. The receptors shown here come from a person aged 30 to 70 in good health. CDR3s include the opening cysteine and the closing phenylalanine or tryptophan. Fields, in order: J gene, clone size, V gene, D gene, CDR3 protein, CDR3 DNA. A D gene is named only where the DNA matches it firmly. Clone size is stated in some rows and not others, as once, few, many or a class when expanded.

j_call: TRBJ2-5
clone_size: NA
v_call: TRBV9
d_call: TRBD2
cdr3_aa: CASSVGGRGASGGQETQYF
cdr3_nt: TGTGCCAGCAGCGTAGGAGGGAGGGGGGCTAGCGGGGGGCAAGAGACCCAGTACTTC

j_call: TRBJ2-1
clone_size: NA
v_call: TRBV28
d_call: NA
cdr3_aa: CASSQAGTWRLF
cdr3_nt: TGTGCCAGCAGCCAGGCCGGGACTTGGAGGCTCTTC

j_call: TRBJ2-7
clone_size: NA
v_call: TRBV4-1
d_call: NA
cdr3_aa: CASSQVRGHEQYF
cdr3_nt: TGCGCCAGCAGCCAAGTCAGGGGCCACGAGCAGTACTTC

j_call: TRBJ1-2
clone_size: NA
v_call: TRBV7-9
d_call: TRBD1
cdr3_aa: CASSPWTGPGYTF
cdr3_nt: TGTGCCAGCAGCCCATGGACAGGGCCAGGCTACACCTTC

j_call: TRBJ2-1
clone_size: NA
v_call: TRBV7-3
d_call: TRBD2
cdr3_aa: CASSLTSGGRNEQFF
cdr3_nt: TGTGCCAGCAGCTTAACTAGCGGGGGGAGAAATGAGCAGTTCTTC

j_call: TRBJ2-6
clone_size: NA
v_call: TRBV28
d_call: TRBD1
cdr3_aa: CASSIPPGQGDSGANVLTF
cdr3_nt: TGTGCCAGCAGTATACCGCCGGGACAGGGCGACTCTGGGGCCAACGTCCTGACTTTC

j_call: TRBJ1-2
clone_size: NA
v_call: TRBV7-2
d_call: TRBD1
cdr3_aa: CASSPQRTGNGYTF
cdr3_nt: TGTGCCAGCAGCCCCCAGAGGACAGGGAATGGCTACACCTTC

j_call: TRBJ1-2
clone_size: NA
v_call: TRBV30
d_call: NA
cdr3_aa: CAWWAGTFYGYTF
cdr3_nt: TGTGCCTGGTGGGCAGGGACTTTCTATGGCTACACCTTC

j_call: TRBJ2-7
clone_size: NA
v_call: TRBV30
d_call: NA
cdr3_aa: CAHLTPYGQYF
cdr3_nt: TGTGCCCATCTCACCCCCTACGGGCAGTACTTC

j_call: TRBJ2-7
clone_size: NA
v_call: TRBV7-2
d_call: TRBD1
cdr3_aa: CASSPSRDRGYYEQYF
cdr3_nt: TGTGCCAGCAGCCCATCCCGGGACAGGGGATACTACGAGCAGTACTTC

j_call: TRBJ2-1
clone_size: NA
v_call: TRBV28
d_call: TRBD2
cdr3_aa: CASSLSSGGAYNEQFF
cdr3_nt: TGTGCCAGCAGTTTATCCAGCGGGGGGGCCTACAATGAGCAGTTCTTC

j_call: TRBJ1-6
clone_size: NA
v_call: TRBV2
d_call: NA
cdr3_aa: CASSERTANSPLHF
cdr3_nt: TGTGCCAGCAGTGAAAGGACAGCTAATTCACCCCTCCACTTT

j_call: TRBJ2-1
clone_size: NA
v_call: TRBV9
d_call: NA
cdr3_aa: CASSGRGEQFF
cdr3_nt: TGTGCCAGCAGCGGGAGGGGTGAGCAGTTCTTC

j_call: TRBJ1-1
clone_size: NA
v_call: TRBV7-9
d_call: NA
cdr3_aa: CASSLARVNTEAFF
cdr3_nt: TGTGCCAGCAGCTTAGCCCGGGTGAACACTGAAGCTTTCTTT

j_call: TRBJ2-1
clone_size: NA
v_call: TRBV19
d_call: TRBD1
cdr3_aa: CASSSTGGIVLNEQFF
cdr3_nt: TGTGCCAGTAGTTCAACAGGGGGAATCGTATTAAATGAGCAGTTCTTC

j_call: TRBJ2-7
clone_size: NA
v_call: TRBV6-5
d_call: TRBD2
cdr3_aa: CASSYSSGGSSTDF
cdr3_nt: TGTGCCAGCAGTTACAGTAGCGGGGGGTCCTCTACGGACTTC

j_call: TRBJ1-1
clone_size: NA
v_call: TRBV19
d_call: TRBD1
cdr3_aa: CASSPTGGVTEAFF
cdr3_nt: TGTGCCAGTAGTCCCACAGGGGGCGTCACTGAAGCTTTCTTT

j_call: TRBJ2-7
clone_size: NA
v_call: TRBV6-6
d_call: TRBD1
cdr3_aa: CASSSIPTGSSYEQYF
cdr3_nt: TGTGCCAGCAGTTCAATTCCGACAGGGAGCTCCTACGAGCAGTACTTC

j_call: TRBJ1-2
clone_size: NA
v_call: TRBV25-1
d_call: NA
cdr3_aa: CASSDPANYGYTF
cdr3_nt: TGTGCCAGCAGCGATCCGGCTAACTATGGCTACACCTTC

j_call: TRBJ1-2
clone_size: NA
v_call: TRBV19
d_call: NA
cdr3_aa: CASSIETNYGYTF
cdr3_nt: TGTGCCAGTAGTATAGAGACAAACTATGGCTACACCTTC

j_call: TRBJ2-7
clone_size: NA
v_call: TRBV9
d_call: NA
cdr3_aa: CASSVGAKPSPAYEQYF
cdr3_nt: TGTGCCAGCAGCGTTGGGGCGAAGCCTTCTCCCGCCTACGAGCAGTACTTC

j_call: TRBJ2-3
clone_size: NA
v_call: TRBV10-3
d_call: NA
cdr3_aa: CAISDRGQPSTDTQYF
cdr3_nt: TGTGCCATCAGTGACAGGGGCCAACCTAGCACAGATACGCAGTATTTT

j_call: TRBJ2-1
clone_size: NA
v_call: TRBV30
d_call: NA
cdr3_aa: CAWSGAGGYNEQFF
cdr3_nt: TGTGCCTGGAGCGGGGCAGGGGGGTACAATGAGCAGTTCTTC

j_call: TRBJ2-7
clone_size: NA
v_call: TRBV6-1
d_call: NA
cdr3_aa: CASSVEGIYEQYF
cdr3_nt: TGTGCCAGCAGTGTCGAGGGTATTTACGAGCAGTACTTC

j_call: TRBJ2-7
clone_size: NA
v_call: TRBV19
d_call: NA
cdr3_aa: CASTAGGVGSYEQYF
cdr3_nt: TGTGCCAGTACGGCCGGAGGAGTCGGGTCCTACGAGCAGTACTTC

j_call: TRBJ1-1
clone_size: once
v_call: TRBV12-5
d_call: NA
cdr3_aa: CASRKGVNTEAFF
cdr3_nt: TGTGCTAGTCGAAAAGGGGTGAACACTGAAGCTTTCTTT

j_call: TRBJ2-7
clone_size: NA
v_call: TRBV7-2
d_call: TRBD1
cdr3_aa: CASSFTPGQAYEQYF
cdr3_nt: TGTGCCAGCAGCTTTACTCCGGGACAGGCCTACGAGCAGTACTTC

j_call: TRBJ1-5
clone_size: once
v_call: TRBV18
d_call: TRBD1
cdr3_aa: CASSAGTGHGPYSNQPQHF
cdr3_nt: TGTGCCAGCTCAGCCGGGACAGGGCATGGTCCTTATAGCAATCAGCCCCAGCATTTT

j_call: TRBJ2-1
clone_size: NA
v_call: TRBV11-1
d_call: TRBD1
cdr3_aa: CASSRGQGSYNEQFF
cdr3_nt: TGTGCCAGCAGCCGGGGACAGGGCTCCTACAATGAGCAGTTCTTC

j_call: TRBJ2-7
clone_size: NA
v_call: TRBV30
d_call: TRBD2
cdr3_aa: CAWTLPSGRAPEQYF
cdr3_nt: TGTGCCTGGACCCTCCCTAGCGGGAGGGCTCCGGAGCAGTACTTC

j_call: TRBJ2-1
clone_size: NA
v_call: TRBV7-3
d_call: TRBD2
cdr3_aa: CASSFTSGGSYNEQFF
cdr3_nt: TGTGCCAGCAGCTTCACTAGCGGGGGCTCCTACAATGAGCAGTTCTTC